Following are 12 T cell receptor beta chains from one sample sequenced in a study of PD-L1 blockade in urothelial cancer. Method: immunoSEQ multiplex PCR; TCRdb's copy keeps in-frame clones and lacks some. The sample yields about 74,000 clones, around four fifths seen once. Sequencing was performed on PBMCs, taken around atezolizumab (anti-PD-L1) treatment. Receptors were obtained from a man aged 65 to 79 with urothelial cancer.

The chain carries TRBV29-1 and TRBJ2-6, with 10 bases aligning to TRBD1. The CDR3 extends over 16 amino acids. Germline V gene data show CDR1 as SQVTM and CDR2 as ANQGSEA. The V gene end was trimmed by 4 bases and the J gene end by 2 bases; junction bases not matched to a gene: 5. CDR3 amino acids: CSVVRDRGPGANVLTF. In DNA, the CDR3 is TGCAGCGTTGTCCGGGACAGGGGACCTGGGGCCAACGTCCTGACTTTC. The whole variable domain, filled in from reference TRBV29-1 and TRBJ2-6, reads SAVISQKPSRDICQRGTSLTIQCQVDSQVTMMFWYRQQPGQSLTLIATANQGSEATYESGFVIDKFPISRPNLTFSTLTVSNMSPEDSSIYLCSVVRDRGPGANVLTFGAGSRLTVL.

This chain links TRBV19 with TRBJ2-3; the D gene is possibly TRBD1 (6 bases). Between the trimmed V and J ends, which lost 4 bases and 4 bases, there was a span of 9 bases. There are 13 residues in the CDR3. Germline values: CDR1 LNHDA, CDR2 SQIVND (reference sequence). The CDR3 nucleotides read TGTGCCAGTAGTACAGGGGCGGCAGATACGCAGTATTTT. It encodes CASSTGAADTQYF.

The chain carries TRBV29-1 and TRBJ2-3; 15 bases match TRBD2. With V trimmed by 6 bases and J by 10 bases, 11 bases remained unmatched. This CDR3 is built from 15 residues. In germline, CDR1 is SQVTM, CDR2 ANQGSEA. CDR3 coding DNA: TGCAGCGTAGAACCGGGACTAGCGGGGGGAGTGGCGCAGTATTTT. This encodes CSVEPGLAGGVAQYF.

The chain combines TRBV28 with TRBJ2-4, with TRBD1 as a possible D gene (7 bases). CDR3 size: 16 residues. Trimming took off 6 bases at V and 4 bases at J, with 19 bases between the two ends. The V gene's germline CDR1 is MDHEN and CDR2 SYDVKM. CDR3 DNA: TGTGCCAGCAGCGCCGGGAGTATGGGACAGAAAAACATTCAGTACTTC. This translates into CASSAGSMGQKNIQYF.

The rearrangement links TRBV23-1 to TRBJ1-4, with TRBD1 matching over 7 bases. TRBV23-1 is known as an ORF, though its function is uncertain. The CDR3 has 14 amino acids. V lost 6 bases and J lost 7; bases outside the gene matches: 8. The CDR3 nucleotides are TGCGCCAGCAGGCGACAGGGAAGGGCTGAAAAACTGTTTTTT. Its translation: CASRRQGRAEKLFF.

In its sample, this clone was seen a few times. V is TRBV6-1 and J is TRBJ2-7; D remains unclear. The CDR3 totals 13 residues. Trimming stripped 5 bases from V and 0 bases from J, with 8 bases between. Per germline, CDR1 MNHNS and CDR2 SASEGT. The CDR3: CASSKESSYEQYF. As DNA, the CDR3 is TGTGCCAGCAGTAAAGAGAGCTCCTACGAGCAGTACTTC.

The chain combines TRBV28 with TRBJ2-7; D gene ambiguous. The CDR3 extends over 14 amino acids. The germline CDR1 and CDR2 sequences are MDHEN and SYDVKM. V gave up 3 bases and J gave up 1 base, with 10 bases separating them. The CDR3 sequence: CASSFEVRSYEQYF. Here the CDR3 DNA reads TGTGCCAGCAGTTTTGAGGTTCGTTCCTACGAGCAGTACTTC.

This chain joins TRBV7-6 and TRBJ2-7; D is possibly TRBD2 (6 bases). Germline CDR1 reads SGHVS; CDR2 reads FNYEAQ. The CDR3 has 15 amino acids. Trimming left V 0 bases short and J 1 base short, with 10 bases between. The CDR3 sequence is CASSLAGTASYEQYF. CDR3 bases: TGTGCCAGCAGCTTAGCTGGGACTGCATCCTACGAGCAGTACTTC.

The genes are TRBV6-5 and TRBJ2-5, with a tentative D call TRBD2 (6 bases). Trimming pared 6 bases from V and 5 bases from J, leaving 16 bases between. This CDR3 is 14 amino acids long. Germline assignment: CDR1 MNHEY and CDR2 SVGAGI. The CDR3 sequence is CASSQAFGGETQYF. The CDR3 nucleotides read TGTGCCAGCAGCCAGGCCTTCGGAGGGGAGACCCAGTACTTC.

The rearrangement uses TRBV28 and TRBJ2-7; 7 positions match TRBD1. Germline-derived CDR1 and CDR2 are MDHEN and SYDVKM. Unmatched junction bases numbered 11, after V lost 8 bases and J lost 4 bases. This CDR3 spans 14 amino acids. The CDR3 sequence is CASEGAAPKYEQYF. In DNA, the CDR3 is TGTGCCAGCGAGGGGGCCGCCCCAAAATACGAGCAGTACTTC.

This clone has a single count. The V call is TRBV9, the J call TRBJ2-6, with a weak D call TRBD2 (7 bases). CDR1 and CDR2 from the germline V gene are SGDLS and YYNGEE. Trimming removed 3 bases at V and 2 bases at J, with 18 bases between. CDR3 size: 18 residues. CDR3 amino acids: CASSAEGGRATGANVLTF. In DNA form, the CDR3 reads TGTGCCAGCAGCGCCGAGGGGGGGAGGGCGACTGGGGCCAACGTCCTGACTTTC.

J is TRBJ1-2 and V is TRBV5-1, with D possibly TRBD1 on 5 matching bases. V was cut by 4 bases and J by 2 bases, with 9 bases left in between. CDR3 length: 13 amino acids. Germline V lookup: CDR1 SGHRS, CDR2 YFSETQ. CDR3 bases: TGCGCCAGCAGCGACGACAGCAACTATGGCTACACCTTC. Amino acid sequence: CASSDDSNYGYTF.